One sample yielded the 19 T cell receptor beta chains listed below, sequenced in a study of blood T cell repertoires in COVID-19. TCRdb's table, derived via immunoSEQ multiplex PCR, lists solely in-frame clones and lacks some. This repertoire shows about 82,000 clones, about four fifths found once; its top ten account for around 40%. The sequenced sample was peripheral blood. The receptors shown here come from a man older than 75 with acute or convalescent COVID-19.

The V call is TRBV7-8, the J call TRBJ1-1; D possibly corresponds to TRBD1 (6 bases). The germline V and J ends were trimmed by 6 bases and 6 bases, with 14 bases remaining between them. The CDR3 loop spans 13 amino acids. In germline, CDR1 is SGHVS, CDR2 FQNEAQ. The CDR3 loop is CASRGRGGPEAFF. The CDR3 nucleotides read TGTGCCAGCAGAGGCAGGGGCGGTCCTGAAGCTTTCTTT.

The chain links TRBV10-3 to TRBJ2-7, with D tentatively TRBD1 (5 bases). Germline values: CDR1 ENHRY, CDR2 SYGVKD. The CDR3 loop spans 13 amino acids. Trimming took 4 bases from V and 1 from J, leaving 8 bases between them. The CDR3 DNA sequence: TGTGCCATCAGTGGGACACTTTCCTACGAGCAGTACTTC. Translation gives CAISGTLSYEQYF.

This chain connects TRBV6-5 to TRBJ1-1; D is unresolved. The V gene lost 2 bases and the J gene lost 3 bases, with 7 bases spanning the gap. Germline CDR1 MNHEY, CDR2 SVGAGI. This CDR3 spans 13 amino acids. This CDR3 is CASSYGRDTEAFF. The CDR3 region has the DNA TGTGCCAGCAGTTACGGGCGGGACACTGAAGCTTTCTTT.

This clone was observed a few times. V gene TRBV6-1 combines with J gene TRBJ1-1, with TRBD1 matching over 9 bases. The CDR3 is 16 residues long. V lost 2 bases, J lost 4 bases, and 8 bases stayed unmatched. Germline lookup yields CDR1 MNHNS and CDR2 SASEGT. The CDR3: CASSERPQGAGTEAFF. The CDR3 DNA sequence: TGTGCCAGCAGTGAACGTCCACAGGGGGCTGGCACTGAAGCTTTCTTT.

The CDR3 coding sequence is TGTGCCAGCAGTGAATGGACAATCTACGAGCAGTACTTC. Its translation is CASSEWTIYEQYF. The V call is TRBV2, the J call TRBJ2-7, with D perhaps TRBD1 (5 bases). Germline CDR1 and CDR2: SNHLY and FYNNEI. Deletions cut 2 bases from V and 3 bases from J, with 8 bases between. This CDR3 is built from 13 residues.

V and J are TRBV4-2 and TRBJ2-7; possible D gene TRBD2, 5 bases. V was pared by 2 bases and J by 2 bases, with 34 bases between. CDR1 and CDR2 from the germline V gene are LGHNA and YNFKEQ. CDR3 length: 22 amino acids. CDR3 loop: CASSQIRPSLSGSTTAAYEQYF. CDR3 in DNA: TGTGCCAGCAGCCAAATCCGACCCTCTCTTTCGGGGTCAACAACTGCGGCCTACGAGCAGTACTTC.

The V call is TRBV7-2, the J call TRBJ2-4; tentative D call: TRBD1 (6 bases). The CDR3 is 14 amino acids. Per the germline V gene, CDR1 is SGHTA and CDR2 is FQGNSA. The V end was cut by 1 base, the J end by 5 bases, with 9 bases between. The CDR3 region is CASSLGDTQNIQYF. CDR3 in DNA: TGTGCCAGCAGCTTAGGGGACACCCAAAACATTCAGTACTTC.

This clone was seen a single time. The chain combines TRBV7-2 with TRBJ1-2; the match to TRBD1 covers 8 bases. The CDR3 has 15 residues. Germline trimming cut 0 bases from V and 7 bases from J; bases unmatched to any gene: 7. Germline values: CDR1 SGHTA, CDR2 FQGNSA. The CDR3 reads CASSLAGQGISGYTF. DNA of the CDR3: TGTGCCAGCAGCTTAGCCGGACAGGGAATAAGTGGCTACACCTTC.

V is TRBV28 and J is TRBJ1-1; D is unresolved. There are 14 residues in the CDR3. CDR1 is MDHEN and CDR2 is SYDVKM in the germline V gene. V shed 3 bases and J shed 5 bases, with 13 bases lying between them. The CDR3 sequence: CASSFRGRDTEAFF. The CDR3 coding sequence is TGTGCCAGCAGTTTTCGGGGTAGGGATACTGAAGCTTTCTTT.

The gene calls are TRBV12-3 or TRBV12-4 and TRBJ2-5; the match to TRBD2 covers 10 bases. V lost 4 bases and J lost 7; bases outside the gene matches: 3. The CDR3 consists of 13 residues. The CDR3 loop is CASSSQREGTQYF. DNA of the CDR3: TGTGCCAGCAGTTCTCAGCGGGAGGGGACCCAGTACTTC.

This clone was seen once. This sequence joins TRBV6-2 or TRBV6-3 and TRBJ1-6; 9 bases fit TRBD1. The CDR3 runs to 15 residues. After removal of 6 bases from V and 7 bases from J, the junction contained 7 bases not matched to a gene. The V gene's germline CDR1 is MNHEY and CDR2 SVGEGT. CDR3 amino acids: CASSSQGAANSPLHF. CDR3 nucleotide sequence: TGTGCCAGCAGCTCACAGGGGGCTGCAAATTCACCCCTCCACTTT.

The chain carries TRBV30 and TRBJ2-2, with 7 positions matching TRBD1. Germline V CDR1 and CDR2: GTSNPN, SVGIG (reference sequence). Losses at the gene ends were 2 bases for V and 7 bases for J; bases not matched to a gene: 4. The CDR3 has 13 residues. CDR3 loop: CAWSKQGIGELFF. DNA for the CDR3: TGTGCCTGGAGTAAACAGGGGATCGGGGAGCTGTTTTTT.

V and J are TRBV27 and TRBJ2-5; TRBD2 matches 9 bases. This CDR3 is 16 amino acids long. Germline CDR1 is MNHEY and CDR2 is SMNVEV (reference sequence). Trimming removed 5 bases from V and 4 bases from J; junction bases left unmatched: 11. The CDR3 region is CASSLSGRGVGETQYF. The CDR3 DNA reads as TGTGCCAGCAGTCTTAGCGGGAGAGGGGTTGGAGAGACCCAGTACTTC.

This rearrangement joins TRBV28 to TRBJ1-2; TRBD1 agrees at 7 bases. This CDR3 contains 17 residues. CDR1 is MDHEN and CDR2 is SYDVKM in the germline V gene. Germline trimming cut 5 bases from V and 3 bases from J; bases unmatched to any gene: 15. The CDR3 loop reads CASSRTHRGAGYYGYTF. The CDR3 nucleotides are TGTGCCAGCAGTCGTACTCACAGGGGCGCGGGGTACTATGGCTACACCTTC.

The chain links TRBV6-4 to TRBJ2-3; 15 bases match TRBD2. The CDR3 is made up of 19 amino acids. The trim removed 3 bases at V and 3 bases at J, leaving 10 bases unmatched. Germline assignment: CDR1 MRHNA and CDR2 SNTAGT. The CDR3, as DNA: TGTGCCAGCAGTGATATACCGGGACTAGCGGGAGGCCCAACAGATACGCAGTATTTT. It specifies CASSDIPGLAGGPTDTQYF.

Many counts were recorded for this clone. The chain combines TRBV7-2 with TRBJ1-3, with 7 bases lining up with TRBD1. Germline CDR1 SGHTA, CDR2 FQGNSA. V gave up 0 bases and J gave up 3 bases; unmatched junction bases: 8. This CDR3 contains 17 residues. The CDR3 spells CASSLALDRRSGNTIYF. The CDR3 DNA sequence: TGTGCCAGCAGCTTAGCCCTGGACAGGAGGAGTGGAAACACCATATATTTT.

V usage is TRBV5-4 and J usage is TRBJ1-2, with D maybe TRBD1 (6 bases). The V gene's germline CDR1 is SGHNT and CDR2 YYREEE (reference sequence). Trimming shortened V by 3 bases and J by 8 bases, and 23 bases separated the two germline ends. This CDR3 is built from 16 residues. CDR3 DNA: TGTGCCAGCAGCTCACCGGTTAATCGGGGGGCGCAGGGCTACACCTTC. The encoded protein is CASSSPVNRGAQGYTF.

This chain connects TRBV20-1 to TRBJ2-1; 10 nucleotides match TRBD2. This CDR3 contains 16 residues. Losses at the gene ends were 3 bases for V and 2 bases for J; bases not matched to a gene: 7. Per germline, CDR1 DFQATT and CDR2 SNEGSKA (reference sequence). The CDR3 here is CSASWPSGGTYNEQFF. CDR3 DNA: TGCAGTGCTAGTTGGCCTAGCGGGGGAACCTACAATGAGCAGTTCTTC.

This clone was recorded a few times. J is TRBJ1-3 and V is TRBV10-3; 10 nucleotides line up with TRBD1. V gave up 4 bases and J gave up 4 bases; unmatched junction bases: 7. Germline V gene data show CDR1 as ENHRY and CDR2 as SYGVKD. This CDR3 region has 16 residues. CDR3 DNA sequence: TGTGCCATCAGTGCCCGACAGGGGGCAGAAGGAAACACCATATATTTT. Protein: CAISARQGAEGNTIYF.